Given below is one TCR beta chain in context. The data stem from a study of cytomegalovirus exposure and HLA in healthy donors. Trimming removed 2 bases at V and 6 bases at J, with 19 bases between. CDR3 length: 16 amino acids. Per germline, CDR1 SGHRS and CDR2 YFSETQ. Both 60 Vbeta primers and 13 Jbeta primers went into the PCR. Sequencing used immunoSEQ multiplex PCR; TCRdb keeps in-frame clones, though not all of them. Its table records approximately 72,000 clones. The sequencing input was PBMCs. This clonotype was obtained from a man between 40 and 49 years old in good health and CMV-seronegative. The rearrangement links TRBV5-1 to TRBJ2-3; maybe TRBD1 (5 bases). The CDR3 bases are TGCGCCAGCAGCTTAAGGACATCCCCTTCGGTCGATACGCAGTATTTT. It translates to CASSLRTSPSVDTQYF.